The subject of this entry is one T cell receptor beta chain. Its antigen is still unknown. TCRdb ran MiXCR on the RT-PCR reads and lists one entry per CDR3 protein. The sample lists 550,000 to 800,000 distinct CDR3 sequences, about 15% occurring once. The data were taken from a study of response to subunit inactivated influenza vaccine. The CDR3 is 14 amino acids. Trimming took off 5 bases at V and 6 bases at J, with 14 bases between the two ends. The germline gives CDR1 SGHVS, CDR2 FNYEAQ. Study-level points and caveats: Each seasonal influenza vaccination, the authors suggested, recruits few new T cells.

The rearrangement links TRBV7-6 to TRBJ1-5, with a tentative D call TRBD1 (5 bases). The receptor comes from a man aged 50-59 years who received an inactivated influenza vaccine. The sequencing here drew on PBMCs from blood, taken 14 to 15 days before vaccination. The CDR3 bases are TGTGCCAGCAGCGATGCGGGGGTGAGTCAGCCCCAGCATTTT. It yields the protein CASSDAGVSQPQHF.